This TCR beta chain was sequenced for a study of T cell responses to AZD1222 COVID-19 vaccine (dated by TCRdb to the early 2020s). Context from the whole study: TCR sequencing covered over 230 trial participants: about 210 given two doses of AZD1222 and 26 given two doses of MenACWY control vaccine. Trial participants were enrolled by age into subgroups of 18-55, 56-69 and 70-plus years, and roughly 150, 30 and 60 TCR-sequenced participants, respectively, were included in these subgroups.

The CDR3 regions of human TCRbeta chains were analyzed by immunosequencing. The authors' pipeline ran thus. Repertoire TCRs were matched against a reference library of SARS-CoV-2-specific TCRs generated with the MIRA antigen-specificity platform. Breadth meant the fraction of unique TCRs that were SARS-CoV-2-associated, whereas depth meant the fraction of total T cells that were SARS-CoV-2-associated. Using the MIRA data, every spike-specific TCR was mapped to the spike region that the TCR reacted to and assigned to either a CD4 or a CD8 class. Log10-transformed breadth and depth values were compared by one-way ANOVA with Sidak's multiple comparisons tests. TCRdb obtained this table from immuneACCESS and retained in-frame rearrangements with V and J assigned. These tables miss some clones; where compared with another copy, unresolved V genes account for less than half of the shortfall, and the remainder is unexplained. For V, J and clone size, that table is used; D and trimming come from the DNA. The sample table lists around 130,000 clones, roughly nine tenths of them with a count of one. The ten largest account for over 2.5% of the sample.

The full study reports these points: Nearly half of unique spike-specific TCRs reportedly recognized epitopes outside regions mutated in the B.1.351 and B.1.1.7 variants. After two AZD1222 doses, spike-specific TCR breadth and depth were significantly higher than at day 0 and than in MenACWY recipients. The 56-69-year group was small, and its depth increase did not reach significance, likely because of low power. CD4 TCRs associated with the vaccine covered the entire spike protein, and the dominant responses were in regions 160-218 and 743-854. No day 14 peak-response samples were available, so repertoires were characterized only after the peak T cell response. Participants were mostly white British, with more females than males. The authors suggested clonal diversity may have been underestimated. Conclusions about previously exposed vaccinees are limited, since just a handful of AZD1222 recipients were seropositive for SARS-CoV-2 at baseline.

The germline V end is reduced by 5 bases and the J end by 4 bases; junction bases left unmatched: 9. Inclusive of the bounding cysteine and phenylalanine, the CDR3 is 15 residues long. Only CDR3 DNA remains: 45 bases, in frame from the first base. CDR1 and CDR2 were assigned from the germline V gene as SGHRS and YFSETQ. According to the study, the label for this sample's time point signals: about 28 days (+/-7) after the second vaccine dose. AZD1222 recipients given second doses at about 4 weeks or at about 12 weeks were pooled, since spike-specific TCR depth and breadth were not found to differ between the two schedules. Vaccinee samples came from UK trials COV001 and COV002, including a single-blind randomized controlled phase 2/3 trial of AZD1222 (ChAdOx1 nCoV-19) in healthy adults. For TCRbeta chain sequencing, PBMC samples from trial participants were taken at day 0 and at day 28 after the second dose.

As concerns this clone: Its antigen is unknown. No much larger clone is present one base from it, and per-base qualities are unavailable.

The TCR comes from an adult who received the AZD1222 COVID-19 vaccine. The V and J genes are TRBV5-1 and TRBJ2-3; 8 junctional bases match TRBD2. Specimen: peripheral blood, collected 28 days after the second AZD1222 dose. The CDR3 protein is CASSPGTRESDTQYF. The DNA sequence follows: TGCGCCAGCAGTCCAGGGACTAGAGAATCAGATACGCAGTATTTT.